This note documents a single T cell receptor beta chain sequence. This receptor's antigen is unknown. Base qualities are not provided; no much larger clone lies one nucleotide away. Library prep was done by the immunoSEQ multiplex PCR assay. For the multiplex PCR, a mixture combining 60 forward primers for TCR Vbeta segments and 13 reverse primers for TCR Jbeta segments was used. The CDR3 region of rearranged TCR beta genes was amplified from genomic DNA with a multiplex PCR assay. The Illumina HiSeq System was used to sequence the amplified TCR beta libraries as 87-base-pair reads. The study's processing was this. Across the 600 to 700 repertoires, a later analysis counted 80 million or so unique TCR beta chains, roughly 11 million of which were shared by at least two donors. To remove PCR and sequencing errors, raw reads were error-corrected and collapsed into unique sequences using a nearest-neighbor algorithm that merged closely related sequences. Alignment of CDR3 sequences to IMGT reference sequences was used to assign V, D and J gene segments. Each retained sequence needed at least a six-nucleotide match to both a V gene segment and a J gene segment. A rearrangement was called productive if the CDR3 had no stop codons and remained in frame with V and J, and every other rearrangement was called non-productive. Following IMGT convention, CDR3 was defined as the stretch from the second conserved V-encoded cysteine up to the conserved J-encoded phenylalanine. In an earlier analysis of more than 550 of the donors, sequences lacking an unambiguous match to a single V gene segment were excluded. An earlier analysis of several hundred of the donors classified V segments as functional when productive rearrangements were above 56.7% and as segregating when the standard deviation between donors was above 5%. A statistical classification framework was built to diagnose cytomegalovirus status from the catalog of TCR beta chain sequences. In a later analysis, V and J genes were assigned by comparing TCR nucleotide sequences against IMGT/GENE-DB human TR gene sequences. A later analysis assigned CDR3 sequences and most-parsimonious VDJ recombination scenarios with the TCRdist pipeline. In a later analysis, each TCR beta chain was defined by its CDR3 amino acid sequence together with its V-gene family, and reads lacking a unique V-gene family were excluded. As a way to deal with suspected cross-contamination and a sequencing artifact, a later analysis dropped under 600 nucleotide sequences that were highly shared and had low generation probability. A later analysis calculated a clonal expansion index for each public chain from normalized within-repertoire ranks of inferred template counts. Generation probabilities in a later analysis came from a VDJ recombination model fitted to out-of-frame rearrangements, and those results were checked against IGoR. A later analysis scored TCR-TCR, TCR-HLA and TCR-CMV co-occurrence with hypergeometric tests, applying a repertoire-size bias correction to TCR pairs. To estimate false discovery rates, a later analysis permuted the HLA or CMV assignments 20 times. A later analysis grouped co-occurring TCRs with DBSCAN, adding TCRdist sequence similarity when clustering within HLA-allele-positive subsets. Co-occurrence clustering excluded repertoires with fewer than 30,000 or more than 120,000 public chains, plus five with anomalous nucleotide sharing. TCRdb carries this immuneACCESS record with in-frame sequences only. Its versions omit some clonotypes, under half of them owing to an unresolved V gene in the studies checked, with the rest unexplained. From that table come the V and J calls and clone size; the DNA was used to work out D and trimming. The sample table holds about 250,000 clones, of which around 84% were seen once. Of the sample, around 0.23% is held by the ten largest clones.

In total, approximately 700 healthy bone marrow donors made up the cohort. All cohort members were sampled while nominally healthy, although unrecorded immune exposures were likely present. The donor was CMV seronegative and was included in the group of a few hundred seronegative cohort members. A peripheral blood sample was provided by each donor, and peripheral blood mononuclear cells were used for TCR beta sequencing. Genomic DNA extraction from the blood cell samples was performed with the Qiagen DNeasy Blood Extraction Kit. From the cysteine through the phenylalanine, the CDR3 covers 16 amino acids. The entry retains the CDR3 DNA only, 48 bases that are in frame from base 1. Reading the germline V gene gives CDR1 SGHAT and CDR2 FQNNGV. The germline ends are 10 bases apart after V is trimmed by 0 bases and J by 0 bases. This sample is drawn from a study of cytomegalovirus exposure and HLA in healthy donors (dated by TCRdb to about 2017). In the study overall: According to an earlier analysis of a few hundred of the donors, roughly 180 million T cells yielded 90 million to 140 million unique TCR beta sequences and about 300 Gb of sequence data. Genome-wide SNP genotypes for about 65% of the roughly 670 donors were used in a later genetic analysis, which treated that subset as a discovery cohort. The later analysis used no new phenotypic data to find candidate immune exposures, relying instead on TCR beta sequences and their occurrence across donors. To decide whether each TCR beta V gene segment behaved as functional or pseudogenic, an earlier analysis of some 600 of the donors relied on high-throughput TCR beta sequencing. Every repertoire in the discovery cohort had been generated on one and the same sequencing platform. On average, roughly 250,000 unique TCR beta nucleotide sequences were sequenced per donor among 398 genotyped donors of the cohort, with about 19% of those sequences being non-productive. To predict cytomegalovirus infection status, the study combined high-throughput TCR immunosequencing, statistical association of individual TCRs with disease status, and machine learning. In addition to the first cohort of approximately 650 subjects, a separate validation cohort of 120 different subjects was used. About 300 gigabases of sequencing data and tens of millions of unique TCR sequences were included in an early release covering 550 to 800 HLA-typed donors. HLA typing covered class I and class II loci at four-digit resolution. Using immunosequencing, the study profiled T cell repertoires from about 650 subjects and related those repertoires to cytomegalovirus serostatus. In a later analysis, previously published TCR beta repertoires from 666 donors were re-analyzed and high-resolution HLA genotyping was added so that TCR occurrence patterns could be studied. Roughly 5 DR-DQ haplotypes were treated as single units for association and clustering because of strong linkage in the cohort. Typing coverage varied by locus: roughly 620-640 donors for A, B, C, DRB1 and DQB1; about 520 for DQA1; more than 600 for DPA1; around 450 for DPB1. Of the roughly 410 genotyped donors, less than 85% were placed in the genetic ancestry cluster associated with self-reported Caucasian donors. Alongside the repertoire data, information on donor age, sex, ethnicity and CMV serostatus was compiled. The study was designed to test whether signatures of past pathogen exposure could be identified by cataloging public T cell receptors. What the research found in general, with its limitations: A later analysis associated about 16,000 TCR beta sequences with specific HLA alleles at a false discovery rate of 0.05. Cytomegalovirus status was reported to be diagnosed by the classifier with high specificity and sensitivity in both the original and validation cohorts. Compared with equally common non-associated chains, HLA-associated TCR beta chains in a later analysis were more clonally expanded and had lower generation probabilities. Because some donors lacked HLA typing at each locus, the association tests relied only on the typed subset. Several of the top co-occurrence clusters appeared to be linked to parvovirus B19, influenza, CMV and Epstein-Barr virus, according to a later analysis. In vitro tests confirmed that a few of the cytomegalovirus-associated TCR beta chains recognize cytomegalovirus antigens. The study gave a list of roughly 150 TCR beta chains associated with cytomegalovirus. Correlated functional status among segregating V segments might be attributable to linkage disequilibrium, but an unknown experimental factor could not be ruled out. It was suggested by the authors that the approach could potentially be generalized to other disease states and immunological phenotypes. An earlier analysis of approximately 500 of the donors showed that most TCR beta V segments appeared in productive rearrangements either about 90% or about 30% of the time, which broadly matched IMGT annotations. In a later genetic analysis, fewer N-insertions in productive TCRs were reported among donors in an Asian-associated ancestry cluster than the 666-donor mean. The 87-base-pair reads could not distinguish some IMGT-functional V segments, including TRBV6-2 and TRBV6-3, so those segments were excluded. Across donors, most TCR sequences were observed very rarely, whereas some public TCRs were present in many individuals. The presence/absence analyses assumed that sequencing depth was roughly uniform across donors, and that assumption may not be true. Most CMV-associated TCR beta chains appeared to be HLA-restricted in a later analysis, and the HLA associations seemed to be driven largely by CMV exposure. The sequencing pipeline was judged likely to have produced a cluster of highly shared sequence variants as a technical artifact. In a later genetic analysis, a missense DCLRE1C variant was associated with V-gene and J-gene trimming of TCR beta chains, and the association was replicated in an independent cohort. Strong co-occurrence of HLA alleles, especially DR and DQ, made assigning TCR associations to individual alleles difficult. In this cohort, only TCR beta chains were sequenced, and detectable features were limited by the absence of alpha or paired-chain data. A further reported finding was that TCR beta sequences accurately predicted the HLA-A and HLA-B alleles for most subjects in the first cohort. Immune exposure information for the cohort was limited to CMV serostatus. In a later analysis, TCR association rates were found to vary across HLA loci, with the most associated TCRs seen for DRB1 alleles and the fewest for HLA-C alleles. About 15 rarely observed V segments, including chromosome 9 orphons, were excluded from the earlier analysis of a few hundred of the donors because counts were too low.

The sequenced material came from PBMCs. This clonotype originated in a girl aged 2-9 years in good health and CMV-seronegative. The rearrangement joined TRBV11-2 to TRBJ2-3; a weak D assignment points to TRBD2 (6 bases agree). This receptor has the CDR3 CASSLEGDWSTDTQYF. The nucleotide sequence is given as TGTGCCAGCAGCTTAGAGGGGGACTGGAGCACAGATACGCAGTATTTT. The full variable domain, with segments outside the CDR3 supplied by the reference TRBV11-2 and TRBJ2-3 proteins, appears as EAGVAQSPRYKIIEKRQSVAFWCNPISGHATLYWYQQILGQGPKLLIQFQNNGVVDDSQLPKDRFSAERLKGVDSTLKIQPAKLEDSAVYLCASSLEGDWSTDTQYFGPGTRLTVL.